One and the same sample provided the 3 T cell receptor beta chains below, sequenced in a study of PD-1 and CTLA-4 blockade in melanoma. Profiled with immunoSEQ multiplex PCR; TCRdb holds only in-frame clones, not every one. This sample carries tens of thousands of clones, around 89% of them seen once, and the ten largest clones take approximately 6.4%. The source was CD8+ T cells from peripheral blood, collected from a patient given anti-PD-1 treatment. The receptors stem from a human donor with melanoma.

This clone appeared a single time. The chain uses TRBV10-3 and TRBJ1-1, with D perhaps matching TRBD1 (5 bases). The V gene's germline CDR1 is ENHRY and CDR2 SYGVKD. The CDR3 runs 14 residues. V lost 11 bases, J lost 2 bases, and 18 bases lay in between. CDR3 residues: CASTGQGPNTEAFF. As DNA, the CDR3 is TGTGCCTCCACCGGGCAGGGCCCTAACACTGAAGCTTTCTTT.

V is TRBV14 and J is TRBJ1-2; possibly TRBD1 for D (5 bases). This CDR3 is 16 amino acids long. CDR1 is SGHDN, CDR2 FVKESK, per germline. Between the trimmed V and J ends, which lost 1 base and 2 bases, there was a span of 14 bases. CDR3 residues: CASSQGGQGPNYGYTF. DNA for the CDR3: TGTGCCAGCAGCCAAGGTGGGCAGGGTCCCAACTATGGCTACACCTTC. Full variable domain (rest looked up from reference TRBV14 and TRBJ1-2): EAGVTQFPSHSVIEKGQTVTLRCDPISGHDNLYWYRRVMGKEIKFLLHFVKESKQDESGMPNNRFLAERTGGTYSTLKVQPAELEDSGVYFCASSQGGQGPNYGYTFGSGTRLTVV.

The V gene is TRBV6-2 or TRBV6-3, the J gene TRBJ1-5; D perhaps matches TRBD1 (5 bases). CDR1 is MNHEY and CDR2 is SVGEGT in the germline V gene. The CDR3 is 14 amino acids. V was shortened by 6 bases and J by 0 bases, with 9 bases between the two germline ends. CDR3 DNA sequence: TGTGCCAGCAGCTGGACAAATAGCAATCAGCCCCAGCATTTT. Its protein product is CASSWTNSNQPQHF.